This T cell receptor (beta chain) was documented in a study of T-cell memory formation after mild COVID-19. Study-level findings and limits: Whereas later expanders leaned CD4+, clones contracting day 15 to 85 showed a balanced CD4/CD8 makeup. Chiefly within CM and EM were the contracting CD4+ clones; CD8+ ones were within EMRA.

After 5'RACE with constant-segment primers, TCR alpha and TCR beta cDNA libraries carrying sample barcodes and UMIs were obtained. TCRdb re-called the 5' RACE reads with MiXCR, one entry per CDR3 protein. Of 280,000 or so distinct CDR3 sequences listed, more than 15% were seen once; the top ten hold roughly 23%. With respect to this clonotype: The antigen remains unidentified.

The TCR originated in a man aged 18 to 29 who had mild COVID-19 (a few samples of this study predate the infection). Cell type and time point are not known. Source material: PBMCs or a T cell subset sorted from them (not recorded which).

Written as DNA, the CDR3 is TGTGCCAGCAGCCTTTTGTGGGGGGGGAGTATTGAGCAGTTCTTC. Its protein is CASSLLWGGSIEQFF. The V call is TRBV7-2, the J call TRBJ2-1; 7 bases align to TRBD2. Looked up from germline, CDR1 is SGHTA and CDR2 is FQGNSA. The CDR3 has 15 residues. V lost 5 bases, J lost 9 bases, and 13 bases stayed unmatched.